The clone carrying this T cell receptor (beta chain) was found once. Its antigen is unknown. Patients were ineligible given autoimmune disease history or systemic immunosuppression. The data belong to a study of OX40 agonist ivuxolimab in advanced cancers. Produced via immunoSEQ multiplex PCR; TCRdb's table is partial and in-frame only. The sample lists 60,000 or so clones; about 87% were seen once. Whole-study findings and limits: Average numbers of expanded clones were greater in CD8+ T cells than in CD4+. Still undetermined is the antigen specificity of the expanded peripheral T cells.

Losses at the gene ends were 4 bases for V and 2 bases for J; bases not matched to a gene: 9. Germline V lookup: CDR1 SGHNT, CDR2 YYREEE (reference sequence). The CDR3 spans 16 residues. The sequence came from an adult with an advanced solid tumor such as melanoma, head and neck, liver or kidney cancer. The chain employs TRBV5-4 and TRBJ2-1, with 7 nucleotides matching TRBD2. The material was CD4+ or CD8+ T cells sorted from blood, obtained in a trial of the OX40 agonist ivuxolimab. CDR3 region: CASSLQLARAYNEQFF. In DNA form, the CDR3 reads TGTGCCAGCAGCCTCCAACTAGCGAGGGCCTACAATGAGCAGTTCTTC. Supplemented by reference TRBV5-4 and TRBJ2-1, the full variable domain reads ETGVTQSPTHLIKTRGQQVTLRCSSQSGHNTVSWYQQALGQGPQFIFQYYREEENGRGNFPPRFSGLQFPNYSSELNVNALELDDSALYLCASSLQLARAYNEQFFGPGTRLTVL.